This is a list of T cell receptor beta chains from one sample in a study of blood T cell repertoires in COVID-19. Sequencing used immunoSEQ multiplex PCR; TCRdb keeps in-frame clones, though not all of them. The sample contains roughly 53,000 clones, roughly 89% of which appear only once. The specimen sequenced was peripheral blood. The origin of the receptors is an elderly man with acute or convalescent COVID-19. Each CDR3 is given with its conserved first and last residue. D genes are given only for firm matches. Where a row states a size, it is once, few, many or the class of an expanded clone; other rows omit it.

abundance,v_gene,j_gene,d_gene,CDR3aa,CDR3nt
-,TRBV19,TRBJ2-7,-,CASSMRVGPKSYEQYF,TGTGCCAGTAGTATGAGGGTAGGACCAAAGTCCTACGAGCAGTACTTC
-,TRBV6-5,TRBJ1-1,-,CASSYGGGTEAFF,TGTGCCAGCAGTTACGGCGGTGGCACTGAAGCTTTCTTT
once,TRBV3-1/TRBV3-2,TRBJ1-4,TRBD1,CASRETGEKLFF,TGTGCCAGCAGAGAGACAGGGGAAAAACTGTTTTTT
-,TRBV19,TRBJ1-3,TRBD1,CASTHLPGGASGNTIYF,TGTGCCAGTACCCACCTCCCAGGGGGCGCCTCTGGAAACACCATATATTTT
-,TRBV6-2/TRBV6-3,TRBJ1-2,TRBD1,CASSFLQGAGNYGYTF,TGTGCCAGCAGTTTCCTACAGGGGGCGGGGAACTATGGCTACACCTTC
-,TRBV14,TRBJ1-5,-,CASSQEGAGPRPQHF,TGTGCCAGCAGCCAAGAAGGGGCAGGCCCTCGGCCCCAGCATTTT
-,TRBV11-2,TRBJ2-3,-,CASSLDFRGAGTDTQYF,TGTGCCAGCAGCTTAGATTTTCGGGGGGCCGGGACAGATACGCAGTATTTT
-,TRBV5-1,TRBJ1-1,-,CASSLGRTAKNTEAFF,TGCGCCAGCAGCTTGGGGCGGACAGCTAAGAACACTGAAGCTTTCTTT
-,TRBV19,TRBJ1-3,-,CASSIRRETGNTIYF,TGTGCCAGTAGTATAAGGAGAGAGACTGGAAACACCATATATTTT
-,TRBV6-1,TRBJ2-1,TRBD2,CASSQAGGYNNEQFF,TGTGCCAGCAGTCAAGCGGGGGGGTACAACAATGAGCAGTTCTTC
once,TRBV19,TRBJ1-3,-,CASSIDPGVFSGNTIYF,TGTGCCAGTAGTATAGATCCAGGGGTCTTCTCTGGAAACACCATATATTTT
-,TRBV4-1,TRBJ2-3,TRBD1,CASSQAGQGIADTQYF,TGCGCCAGCAGCCAAGCGGGACAGGGTATAGCAGATACGCAGTATTTT
-,TRBV11-2,TRBJ2-1,TRBD2,CASTLAGGNHNEQFF,TGTGCCAGCACCTTAGCGGGGGGAAACCACAATGAGCAGTTCTTC
-,TRBV18,TRBJ1-1,-,CASSPMGQIGNTEAFF,TGTGCCAGCTCACCAATGGGCCAAATTGGGAACACTGAAGCTTTCTTT
-,TRBV3-1/TRBV3-2,TRBJ1-4,-,CASSQVNSLNEKLFF,TGTGCCAGCAGCCAAGTGAACAGCCTTAATGAAAAACTGTTTTTT
-,TRBV6-5,TRBJ1-1,TRBD1,CASSYSNRGVKAFF,TGTGCCAGCAGTTACTCTAACAGGGGAGTGAAAGCTTTCTTT
-,TRBV6-5,TRBJ2-7,TRBD2,CASSPVGLVGEQYF,TGTGCCAGCAGCCCCGTTGGACTAGTGGGTGAGCAGTACTTC
-,TRBV6-4,TRBJ1-5,-,CASSPQGSNQPQHF,TGTGCCAGCAGTCCTCAGGGAAGCAATCAGCCCCAGCATTTT
-,TRBV18,TRBJ2-3,TRBD2,CASSSRASGVLDTQYF,TGTGCCAGCTCATCCCGGGCTAGCGGGGTATTGGATACGCAGTATTTT
-,TRBV5-4,TRBJ1-1,TRBD1,CASSKGQGTTEAFF,TGTGCCAGCAGCAAGGGACAGGGGACCACTGAAGCTTTCTTT
-,TRBV11-2,TRBJ1-4,-,CASSSPRDKGSEKLFF,TGTGCCAGCAGCTCTCCCCGGGACAAGGGCTCTGAAAAACTGTTTTTT
-,TRBV2,TRBJ1-2,-,CASSEVQVGRYTF,TGTGCCAGCAGTGAGGTACAGGTTGGTCGCTACACCTTC
-,TRBV21-1,TRBJ1-2,-,CASSRGVYGYTF,TGTGCCAGCAGCCGGGGGGTCTATGGCTACACCTTC
-,TRBV6-1,TRBJ1-1,TRBD1,CASSDRTGGGPNTEAFF,TGTGCCAGCAGTGACCGGACAGGAGGAGGGCCAAACACTGAAGCTTTCTTT
-,TRBV5-4,TRBJ2-1,TRBD2,CASRWTSGGNEQFF,TGTGCCAGCAGGTGGACTAGCGGGGGTAATGAGCAGTTCTTC
-,TRBV18,TRBJ1-6,-,CASSPTTGSNNSPLHF,TGTGCCAGCTCACCAACAACAGGGAGTAATAATTCACCCCTCCACTTT
-,TRBV10-3,TRBJ2-5,-,CAISGAGAETQYF,TGTGCCATCAGTGGCGCAGGGGCTGAGACCCAGTACTTC
-,TRBV5-4,TRBJ2-5,-,CASSFKETQYF,TGTGCCAGCAGCTTTAAAGAGACCCAGTACTTC
-,TRBV11-2,TRBJ2-7,-,CASSPTTVGLEQYF,TGTGCCAGCAGCCCAACGACTGTTGGCCTGGAGCAGTACTTC